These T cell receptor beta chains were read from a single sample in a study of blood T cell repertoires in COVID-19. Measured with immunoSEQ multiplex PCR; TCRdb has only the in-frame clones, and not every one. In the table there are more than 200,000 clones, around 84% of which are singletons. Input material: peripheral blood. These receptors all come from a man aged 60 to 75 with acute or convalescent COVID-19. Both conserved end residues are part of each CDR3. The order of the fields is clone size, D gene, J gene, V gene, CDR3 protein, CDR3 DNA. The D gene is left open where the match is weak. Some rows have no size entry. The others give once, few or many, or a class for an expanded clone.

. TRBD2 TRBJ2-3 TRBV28 CASSNPGLAGIKISTDTQYF TGTGCCAGCAGCAATCCGGGACTAGCGGGGATAAAGATTAGCACAGATACGCAGTATTTT
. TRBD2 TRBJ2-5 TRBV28 CASSSPLAGQETQYF TGTGCCAGCAGTTCCCCACTAGCGGGACAAGAGACCCAGTACTTC
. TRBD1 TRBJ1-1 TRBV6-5 CASRGDRRYTEAFF TGTGCCAGCAGGGGGGACAGGCGGTACACTGAAGCTTTCTTT
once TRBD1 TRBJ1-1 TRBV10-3 CAIRTGGSSEAFF TGTGCCATCAGAACAGGGGGAAGCTCTGAAGCTTTCTTT
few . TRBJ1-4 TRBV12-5 CASGSGRASWLSPRTNEKLFF TGTGCTAGTGGTTCGGGAAGGGCGAGCTGGTTGTCCCCACGGACTAATGAAAAACTGTTTTTT
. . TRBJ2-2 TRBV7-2 CASSRISTGELFF TGTGCCAGCAGCCGAATCAGCACCGGGGAGCTGTTTTTT
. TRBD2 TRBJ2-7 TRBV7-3 CASSLTSGRGYEQYF TGTGCCAGCAGCCTGACTAGCGGGAGAGGCTACGAGCAGTACTTC
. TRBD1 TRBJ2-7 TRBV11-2 CASSLATGASYEQYF TGTGCCAGCAGCTTAGCGACAGGGGCCTCCTACGAGCAGTACTTC
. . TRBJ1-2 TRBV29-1 CSVETRNYGYTF TGCAGCGTTGAGACTAGGAACTATGGCTACACCTTC
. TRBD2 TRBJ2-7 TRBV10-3 CAISEIVGSGISPYEQYF TGTGCCATCAGTGAGATCGTCGGTAGCGGGATCTCCCCCTACGAGCAGTACTTC
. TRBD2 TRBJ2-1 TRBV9 CASSQMAGGPWYNEQFF TGTGCCAGCAGCCAAATGGCGGGAGGGCCCTGGTACAATGAGCAGTTCTTC
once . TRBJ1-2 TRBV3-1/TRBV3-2 CASSQFTGTRYGYTF TGTGCCAGCAGCCAGTTTACAGGGACCCGCTATGGCTACACCTTC
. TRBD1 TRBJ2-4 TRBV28 CAGPGQGDSIAKNIQYF TGTGCCGGTCCGGGACAGGGGGACTCTATAGCCAAAAACATTCAGTACTTC
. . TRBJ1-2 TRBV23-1 CASSQSRGSSYTF TGCGCCAGCAGTCAATCGCGGGGGAGTAGCTACACCTTC
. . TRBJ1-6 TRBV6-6 CASSYSVLNSPLHF TGTGCCAGCAGTTACTCTGTCCTTAATTCACCCCTCCACTTT
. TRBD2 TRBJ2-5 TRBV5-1 CASSLAPGLAGGPSVETQYF TGCGCCAGCAGCCTGGCACCGGGACTAGCGGGAGGGCCCTCGGTAGAGACCCAGTACTTC
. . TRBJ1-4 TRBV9 CASSVGTSTNEKLFF TGTGCCAGCAGCGTGGGGACTTCAACTAATGAAAAACTGTTTTTT
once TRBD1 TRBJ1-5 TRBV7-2 CASSSKGWQGANQPQHF TGTGCCAGCAGCTCGAAGGGATGGCAGGGGGCAAATCAGCCCCAGCATTTT
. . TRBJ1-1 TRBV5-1 CASSPGHSNSNTEAFF TGCGCCAGCAGCCCAGGACATTCAAACTCGAACACTGAAGCTTTCTTT
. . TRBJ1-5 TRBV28 CASSSPSSGRQPQHF TGTGCCAGCAGTTCCCCGTCGAGTGGGCGTCAGCCCCAGCATTTT
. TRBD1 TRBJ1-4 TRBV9 CASSVAGTGGEKLFF TGTGCCAGCAGCGTAGCCGGGACAGGGGGCGAAAAACTGTTTTTT
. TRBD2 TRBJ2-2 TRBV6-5 CASRGTSGDAGELFF TGTGCCAGCAGGGGGACTAGCGGGGACGCCGGGGAGCTGTTTTTT
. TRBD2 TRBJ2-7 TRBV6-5 CASSYLAGAGEQYF TGTGCCAGCAGTTACCTAGCGGGAGCAGGGGAGCAGTACTTC
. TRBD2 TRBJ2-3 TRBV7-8 CASSPGTSGSTDTQYF TGTGCCAGCAGCCCCGGGACTAGCGGGAGCACAGATACGCAGTATTTT
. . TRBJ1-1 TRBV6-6 CASRQGATTEAFF TGTGCCAGCAGACAAGGGGCGACCACTGAAGCTTTCTTT
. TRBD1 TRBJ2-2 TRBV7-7 CASSFGQGRELFF TGTGCTAGCAGCTTCGGACAGGGCAGGGAGCTGTTTTTT
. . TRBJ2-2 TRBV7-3 CASSPWGQNTGELFF TGTGCCAGCTCTCCCTGGGGACAAAACACCGGGGAGCTGTTTTTT
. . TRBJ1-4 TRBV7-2 CASSPGGSANEKLFF TGTGCCAGCAGCCCGGGGGGGTCGGCTAATGAAAAACTGTTTTTT
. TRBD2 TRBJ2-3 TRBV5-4 CASSSWTSSTDTQYF TGTGCCAGCAGCTCATGGACTAGCTCCACAGATACGCAGTATTTT
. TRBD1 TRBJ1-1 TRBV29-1 CSVLYGQARKMNTEAFF TGCAGCGTCCTTTATGGACAGGCCCGAAAAATGAACACTGAAGCTTTCTTT